These 3 T cell receptor beta chains were all obtained from the same sample, sequenced in a study of T cells in Graves' hyperthyroidism and ophthalmopathy. RNA transcripts were the template for amplifying TCR beta CDR3 regions. A set of HTBI primers served as the primers for a first-round RT-PCR of the TCR CDR3. TCRdb processed the multiplex PCR reads anew with MiXCR; each CDR3 protein has one entry. The sample contains approximately 590,000 distinct CDR3 sequences, around 42% of which appear only once. Sequencing was performed on peripheral blood or thyroid tissue (not recorded which). The receptors derive from a woman between 18 and 29 years old with Graves' hyperthyroidism.

This clonotype was counted between two and nine times. The V gene is TRBV10-3, the J gene TRBJ1-3; D remains unclear. Germline CDR1 ENHRY, CDR2 SYGVKD. The CDR3 is made up of 15 amino acids. Trimming cost V 10 bases and J 4 bases, with 20 bases left between them. CDR3 amino acids: CASGYRAARGNTIYF. CDR3 sequence (DNA): TGTGCCAGCGGTTATAGGGCGGCCCGAGGAAACACCATATATTTT.

This clonotype has just a few counts. The rearrangement links TRBV19 to TRBJ1-5; 9 bases agree with TRBD1. This CDR3 contains 17 residues. CDR1 and CDR2 from the germline V gene are LNHDA and SQIVND (reference sequence). Trimming at V came to 11 bases and at J to 6 bases, leaving 20 bases not matched to a gene. CDR3 sequence reads: CASDIARVGQGRQPQHF. Here the CDR3 DNA reads TGTGCCTCAGACATCGCGAGGGTGGGACAGGGACGTCAGCCCCAGCATTTT.

In this sample, this clonotype turned up a few times. This rearrangement joins TRBV25-1 to TRBJ1-2; no reliable D call. With 8 bases removed from V and 2 bases from J, the gap between germline ends came to 6 bases. The CDR3 consists of 11 residues. Germline loops: CDR1 MGHDK, CDR2 SYGVNS. For the CDR3, the DNA is TGTGCCAGCGGCAGAAACTATGGCTACACCTTC. Translated, it gives CASGRNYGYTF.